One and the same sample provided the 17 T cell receptor beta chains below, sequenced in a study of low-dose radiotherapy and immunotherapy resistance in tumors. Described time point: after trial treatment. This sample's treatment: LDRT plus nivolumab, ipilimumab, low-dose cyclophosphamide and aspirin (RACIN trial). Alpha- and beta-chain coverage of first-strand cDNA came from TRAV- and TRBV-specific primers. TCR amplification involved around 22 PCR cycles with a constant-region primer and V-primer adapter. From the reads, TCRdb called clonotypes with MiXCR, one entry per CDR3 protein. The sample records 95,000 to 100,000 distinct CDR3 sequences, about 20% being singletons. The starting material was PBMCs, obtained after low-dose radiotherapy plus immunotherapy. These receptors were collected from a male donor with prostate cancer.

This clonotype appeared many times. The gene calls are TRBV6-2 or TRBV6-3 and TRBJ1-1, with TRBD1 matching 8 bases. Germline-derived CDR1 and CDR2 are MNHEY and SVGEGT. The CDR3 covers 13 residues. The J segment lost 4 bases and the V segment lost 9 bases, leaving 7 bases of the junction unmatched. The CDR3 here is CASPTGESTEAFF. In nucleotides, the CDR3 is TGTGCCAGTCCGACAGGGGAGAGCACTGAAGCTTTCTTT.

At least ten counts were recorded for this clonotype. This chain joins TRBV25-1 and TRBJ2-7, with TRBD2 identical over 7 bases. V was pared by 6 bases and J by 2 bases, with 4 bases of the junction left unmatched. CDR3 size: 13 residues. Germline CDR1 reads MGHDK; CDR2 reads SYGVNS. CDR3 DNA sequence: TGTGCCAGCAGCGCGGGGGTCCCCTACGAGCAGTACTTC. This codes for CASSAGVPYEQYF.

About this clonotype: A far larger clone is off by one base, so a read error is likely. The genes are TRBV20-1 and TRBJ2-7; 7 bases map to TRBD1. Germline CDR1 reads DFQATT; CDR2 reads SNEGSKA (reference sequence). This CDR3 has 15 residues. Trimming cost V 6 bases and J 7 bases; bases outside gene matches: 18. CDR3 amino acids: CSAESDRGLYNEQYF. For the CDR3, the DNA is TGCAGTGCCGAGAGTGATAGGGGGCTTTACAATGAGCAGTACTTC.

This clonotype was detected many times. The V and J genes are TRBV3-1 and TRBJ1-1; D is undetermined. The CDR3 consists of 15 residues. The V gene lost 1 base and the J gene lost 3 bases, with 12 bases spanning the gap. Germline V gives CDR1 LGHDT, CDR2 YNNKEL (reference sequence). The CDR3 DNA reads TGTGCCAGCAGCCAAGCACCCCAAGTTTACACTGAAGCTTTCTTT. Its protein product is CASSQAPQVYTEAFF.

The rearrangement links TRBV7-2 to TRBJ2-5; no reliable D call. The CDR3 sequence is 12 residues long. The germline V and J ends were trimmed by 6 bases and 5 bases, with 10 bases remaining between them. Germline values: CDR1 SGHTA, CDR2 FQGNSA. CDR3 in amino acids: CASSRALETQYF. The CDR3 coding sequence is TGTGCCAGCAGTCGGGCGTTGGAGACCCAGTACTTC.

At least ten counts were recorded for this clonotype. V is TRBV29-1 and J is TRBJ2-2; tentatively, D is TRBD1 (6 bases). The germline V gene encodes CDR1 SQVTM and CDR2 ANQGSEA. The CDR3 length is 12 residues. Trimming took 1 base from V and 6 from J, leaving 6 bases between them. Here the CDR3 reads CSVEGQAGELFF. The CDR3 DNA reads as TGCAGCGTTGAAGGACAGGCCGGGGAGCTGTTTTTT.

This clonotype was seen ten or more times. The chain carries TRBV5-1 and TRBJ1-5; D unresolved. Germline V CDR1 and CDR2: SGHRS, YFSETQ. V shed 7 bases and J shed 5 bases, with 13 bases lying between them. The CDR3 runs to 13 residues. The DNA of the CDR3 is TGCGCCAGCTCCACCATGTACGATCAGCCCCAGCATTTT. Translating gives CASSTMYDQPQHF. Combining the CDR3 with reference TRBV5-1 and TRBJ1-5 gives the whole variable domain KAGVTQTPRYLIKTRGQQVTLSCSPISGHRSVSWYQQTPGQGLQFLFEYFSETQRNKGNFPGRFSGRQFSNSRSEMNVSTLELGDSALYLCASSTMYDQPQHFGDGTRLSIL.

This clonotype was detected ten times or more. The chain combines TRBV6-6 with TRBJ2-1; maybe TRBD2 (6 bases). Trimming cost V 2 bases and J 6 bases, with 11 bases left between them. Looked up from germline, CDR1 is MNHNY and CDR2 is SVGAGI (reference sequence). The CDR3 is made up of 14 amino acids. The CDR3 reads CASSYGGLINEQFF. The CDR3 DNA reads TGTGCCAGCAGTTACGGGGGACTTATCAATGAGCAGTTCTTC.

This clonotype was recorded many times. The chain has TRBV20-1 and TRBJ1-5; a weak D match, TRBD1 (6 bases). Between the trimmed V and J ends, which lost 4 bases and 7 bases, there was a span of 17 bases. Germline V CDR1 and CDR2: DFQATT, SNEGSKA (reference sequence). The CDR3 contains 14 residues. CDR3 sequence: CSANLGGALQPQHF. The CDR3 nucleotides read TGCAGTGCTAATCTTGGGGGCGCTTTGCAGCCCCAGCATTTT.

This clonotype showed up many times. The chain links TRBV25-1 to TRBJ2-1; D remains unclear. The length of the CDR3 is 15 residues. From germline, CDR1 is MGHDK and CDR2 SYGVNS. Trimming left V 1 base short and J 2 bases short, with 9 bases between. CDR3 coding DNA: TGTGCCAGCAGTGAATCGGCAGGTGCCTACAATGAGCAGTTCTTC. This sequence encodes CASSESAGAYNEQFF.

This clonotype has a handful of counts. The V gene is TRBV2, the J gene TRBJ1-5, with a possible D match to TRBD1 (6 bases). Germline V gives CDR1 SNHLY, CDR2 FYNNEI. With 7 bases removed from V and 5 bases from J, the gap between germline ends came to 15 bases. This CDR3 is built from 14 residues. This CDR3 is CASKGGYGDQPQHF. CDR3 bases: TGTGCCAGCAAGGGGGGCTATGGAGATCAGCCCCAGCATTTT.

This clonotype occurred many times. The rearrangement joins TRBV10-2 to TRBJ2-5; tentative D call: TRBD2 (6 bases). Germline V gives CDR1 WSHSY, CDR2 SAAADI. There are 12 residues in the CDR3. Deletions cut 7 bases from V and 4 bases from J, with 10 bases between. The CDR3 loop reads CASKEGRETQYF. CDR3 DNA: TGCGCCAGCAAGGAGGGGCGAGAGACCCAGTACTTC.

The chain recombines TRBV4-2 with TRBJ2-1; 11 bases are a match to TRBD1. The J segment lost 3 bases and the V segment lost 0 bases, leaving 1 base of the junction unmatched. CDR1 is LGHNA and CDR2 is YNFKEQ in the germline V gene. The CDR3 covers 16 residues. The CDR3 DNA reads TGTGCCAGCAGCCAAGAGGGGACAGGGGGCTACAATGAGCAGTTCTTC. This translates into CASSQEGTGGYNEQFF.

This clonotype showed up many times. The chain couples TRBV2 to TRBJ2-1; 11 nucleotides align to TRBD2. The ends lost 5 bases at V and 0 bases at J; junction bases unmatched: 3. The CDR3 consists of 16 residues. The V gene's germline CDR1 is SNHLY and CDR2 FYNNEI. The CDR3 protein is CASSPTSGVSYNEQFF. The DNA for the CDR3 is TGTGCCAGCAGTCCGACTAGCGGGGTCTCCTACAATGAGCAGTTCTTC. Looking up the rest from reference TRBV2 and TRBJ2-1 gives the full variable domain: EPEVTQTPSHQVTQMGQEVILRCVPISNHLYFYWYRQILGQKVEFLVSFYNNEISEKSEIFDDQFSVERPDGSNFTLKIRSTKLEDSAMYFCASSPTSGVSYNEQFFGPGTRLTVL.

This clonotype was recorded a few times. The rearrangement uses TRBV4-1 and TRBJ1-5; a possible D gene is TRBD1 (6 bases). V dropped 3 bases and J dropped 7 bases, with 22 bases sitting between them. Per germline, CDR1 MGHRA and CDR2 YSYEKL. The CDR3 contains 17 residues. CDR3 in amino acids: CASSHIAMGGADQPQHF. CDR3 in DNA: TGCGCCAGCAGCCACATCGCGATGGGGGGGGCGGACCAGCCCCAGCATTTT.

This clonotype occurred many times. This chain joins TRBV6-5 and TRBJ2-2; D may be TRBD1 (6 bases). The CDR3 is made up of 15 amino acids. V was cut by 6 bases and J by 0 bases, with 11 bases left in between. Germline loops: CDR1 MNHEY, CDR2 SVGAGI. Here the CDR3 DNA reads TGTGCCAGCAGCCCGGACAGACCGAACACCGGGGAGCTGTTTTTT. Translated, it gives CASSPDRPNTGELFF.

Points on this clonotype: Given a much more abundant clone one base away, this may be a read error. This chain uses TRBV13 with TRBJ1-6; D is unclear. V was trimmed by 7 bases and J by 9 bases, leaving 13 bases between them. The CDR3 loop spans 13 amino acids. Germline V gene data show CDR1 as PRHDT and CDR2 as FYEKMQ (reference sequence). The CDR3 loop is CASNPDQSSPLHF. The CDR3 DNA reads TGTGCCAGCAACCCGGACCAAAGTTCACCCCTCCACTTT.